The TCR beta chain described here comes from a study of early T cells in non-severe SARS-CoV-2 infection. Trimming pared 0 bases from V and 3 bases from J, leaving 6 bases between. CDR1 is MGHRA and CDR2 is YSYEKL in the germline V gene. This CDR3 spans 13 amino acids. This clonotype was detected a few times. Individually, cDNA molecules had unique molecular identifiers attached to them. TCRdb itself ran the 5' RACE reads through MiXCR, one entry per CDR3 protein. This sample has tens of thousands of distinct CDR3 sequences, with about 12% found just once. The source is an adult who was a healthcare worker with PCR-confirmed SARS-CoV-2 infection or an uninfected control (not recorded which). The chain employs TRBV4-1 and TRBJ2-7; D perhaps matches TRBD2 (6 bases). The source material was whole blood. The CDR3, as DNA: TGCGCCAGCAGCCAAGAAGCGGGCTACGAGCAGTACTTC. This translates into CASSQEAGYEQYF.